The T cell receptor (beta chain) described here comes from a study of cytomegalovirus exposure and HLA in healthy donors. Background on the study: Approximately 200 million T cells yielded over 90 million unique TCR beta sequences in earlier analysis. There were approximately 85 million unique TCRs (from HLA-typed donors) in an early data release.

V was trimmed by 2 bases and J by 0 bases, leaving 11 bases between them. This CDR3 is built from 15 residues. The germline CDR1 and CDR2 sequences are SGHNT and YYREEE (reference sequence). PCR was performed using 60 Vbeta and 13 Jbeta primers. Here immunoSEQ multiplex PCR was the method, and the copy in TCRdb shows in-frame clones only, minus some. The sample lists 130,000 to 150,000 clones; 73% were seen once. The table lists this clone with a few counts. What it binds is unknown. General study findings and limits: With high specificity and sensitivity, the classifier reportedly diagnosed cytomegalovirus status.

The J gene is TRBJ1-1, the V gene TRBV5-4, with D tentatively TRBD1 (5 bases). The specimen was PBMCs. The receptor was derived from a woman aged 18-29 years in good health and CMV-seronegative. CDR3: CASSLNRIMNTEAFF. CDR3 bases: TGTGCCAGCAGCTTAAACAGGATTATGAACACTGAAGCTTTCTTT.